This entry is about one T cell receptor (beta chain). The sample originates from a study of blood T cell repertoires in COVID-19. From germline, CDR1 is LGHDT and CDR2 YNNKEL (reference sequence). The CDR3 extends over 14 amino acids. Between the trimmed V and J ends, which lost 6 bases and 4 bases, there was a span of 10 bases. Sequenced by immunoSEQ multiplex PCR; TCRdb stores in-frame clones only, minus some. The sample shows about 140,000 clones, approximately 80% of them seen only once. The chain is built from TRBV3-1 (or the pseudogene TRBV3-2) and TRBJ1-6; D perhaps matches TRBD1 (6 bases). What was sequenced was peripheral blood. The receptor's source is a human donor in a cohort sampled during active COVID-19. CDR3 nucleotides: TGTGCCAGCAGTCGAGGACAGTATAATTCACCCCTCCACTTT. Translated: CASSRGQYNSPLHF.